This TCR beta chain is drawn from a study of T cell repertoires in cytomegalovirus infection. Study overall: Well-studied HLA-B-restricted epitopes and recently identified HLA-C-restricted epitopes of CMV were both used in the study. CMV infection and matching HLA type were both indicated by public TCR beta signatures. The study's findings and limits: Within the response measured ex vivo, HLA-C-restricted CMV-specific TCR beta clonotypes were dominant. Carriers of CMV plus the relevant HLA were identified by cumulative public TCR beta family frequency.

TCRdb reprocessed the reads with MiXCR, giving one entry per CDR3 protein. The repertoire consists of fewer than 900,000 distinct CDR3 sequences, with about 28% occurring once and the leading ten covering about an eighth. In this sample, this clonotype turned up many times. Its antigen is undetermined. From germline, CDR1 is SGHVS and CDR2 FQNEAQ. The ends were cut back, 5 bases at V and 0 bases at J, with 11 bases in the middle. This CDR3 region has 15 residues. This material consisted of cultured CD8+ T cells from PBMCs, taken from culture after CMV antigen stimulation. The V call is TRBV7-8, the J call TRBJ2-1; no clear D. This receptor was taken from a human donor in good health (CMV status not recorded). Some clones in this sample may be carry-over from other donors' samples. The CDR3 spells CASSPPGVSYNEQFF. CDR3 sequence (DNA): TGTGCCAGCAGCCCGCCCGGCGTCTCCTACAATGAGCAGTTCTTC.